The present T cell receptor beta chain was sequenced within a study of cytomegalovirus exposure and HLA in healthy donors. Assay: immunoSEQ multiplex PCR; the TCRdb copy retains only in-frame clones and omits some. The sample contains roughly 75,000 clones, around 94% of which appear only once. Trimming took 0 bases from V and 7 from J, leaving 12 bases between them. This CDR3 comprises 14 residues. Germline lookup yields CDR1 SGHTA and CDR2 FQGNSA. Sequenced: PBMCs. The sequence came from a woman in her late teens or twenties in good health and CMV-seropositive. J is TRBJ1-2 and V is TRBV7-2; D remains unclear. The CDR3 sequence is CASSLARASRGYTF. Written as DNA, the CDR3 is TGTGCCAGCAGCTTAGCGCGGGCTAGTCGTGGCTACACCTTC.